This T cell receptor beta chain derives from a study of T cell responses to AZD1222 COVID-19 vaccine. Study-wide points: Spike-specific TCRs gained breadth and depth after people received two AZD1222 doses. At 160-218 and 743-854, vaccine-associated CD4 TCRs were dominant, and they spanned spike. Most donors were white British and more were female, and clonal diversity was possibly underestimated.

With respect to this clone: Its antigen remains unidentified.

Some clones are missing from TCRdb's copy, which holds only in-frame ones; the method was immunoSEQ multiplex PCR. The table records 250,000 to 300,000 clones, approximately 94% of them present only once. CDR3 length equals 14 residues. Germline V gene data show CDR1 as SNHLY and CDR2 as FYNNEI. Trimming pared 4 bases from V and 2 bases from J, leaving 11 bases between. The rearrangement links TRBV2 to TRBJ1-2, with D perhaps TRBD1 (5 bases). This material consisted of peripheral blood, taken 28 days after the second AZD1222 dose. The sequence came from an adult who received the AZD1222 COVID-19 vaccine. The chain's CDR3 is CASSVGELNYGYTF. The CDR3 bases are TGTGCCAGCAGTGTGGGGGAATTAAACTATGGCTACACCTTC.